Listed below are T cell receptor beta chains from one sample, sequenced in a study of T cell responses to AZD1222 COVID-19 vaccine. Assay: immunoSEQ multiplex PCR; the TCRdb copy retains only in-frame clones and omits some. The sample contains some 130,000 clones, around 90% of which appear only once. The sequenced sample was peripheral blood, obtained 28 days after the second AZD1222 dose. The receptors shown here come from an adult who received the AZD1222 COVID-19 vaccine. CDR3s include the opening cysteine and the closing phenylalanine or tryptophan. D genes are given only for firm matches.

J gene | V gene | D gene | CDR3 protein | CDR3 DNA
TRBJ1-1 | TRBV2 | . | CASCPMNTEAFF | TGTGCCAGCTGCCCCATGAACACTGAAGCTTTCTTT
TRBJ2-1 | TRBV18 | TRBD2 | CASSPGRASGMYNEQFF | TGTGCCAGCTCACCAGGTCGAGCTAGCGGGATGTACAATGAGCAGTTCTTC
TRBJ1-5 | TRBV6-2/TRBV6-3 | TRBD1 | CASSSQGFNQPQHF | TGTGCCAGCAGTTCACAGGGGTTCAATCAGCCCCAGCATTTT
TRBJ1-3 | TRBV28 | TRBD1 | CASSLPTGTANSGNTIYF | TGTGCCAGCAGTTTACCGACCGGGACAGCTAATTCTGGAAACACCATATATTTT
TRBJ1-1 | TRBV7-9 | . | CASRGRGRNTEAFF | TGTGCCAGCAGGGGCAGGGGCCGAAACACTGAAGCTTTCTTT
TRBJ2-1 | TRBV6-2/TRBV6-3 | TRBD2 | CASSYRPGTTVHSYNEQFF | TGTGCCAGCAGTTACAGGCCCGGGACTACGGTTCACTCCTACAATGAGCAGTTCTTC
TRBJ2-7 | TRBV11-2 | . | CASSPGTVAYEQYF | TGTGCCAGCAGCCCGGGGACGGTTGCCTACGAGCAGTACTTC
TRBJ1-3 | TRBV6-1 | . | CASSDPGQGGNTIYF | TGTGCCAGCAGTGACCCTGGCCAGGGTGGAAACACCATATATTTT
TRBJ1-2 | TRBV29-1 | TRBD1 | CSVGDRPYGYTF | TGCAGCGTCGGGGACAGGCCCTATGGCTACACCTTC
TRBJ2-5 | TRBV3-1/TRBV3-2 | . | CASSQVTETQYF | TGTGCCAGCAGCCAAGTGACTGAGACCCAGTACTTC